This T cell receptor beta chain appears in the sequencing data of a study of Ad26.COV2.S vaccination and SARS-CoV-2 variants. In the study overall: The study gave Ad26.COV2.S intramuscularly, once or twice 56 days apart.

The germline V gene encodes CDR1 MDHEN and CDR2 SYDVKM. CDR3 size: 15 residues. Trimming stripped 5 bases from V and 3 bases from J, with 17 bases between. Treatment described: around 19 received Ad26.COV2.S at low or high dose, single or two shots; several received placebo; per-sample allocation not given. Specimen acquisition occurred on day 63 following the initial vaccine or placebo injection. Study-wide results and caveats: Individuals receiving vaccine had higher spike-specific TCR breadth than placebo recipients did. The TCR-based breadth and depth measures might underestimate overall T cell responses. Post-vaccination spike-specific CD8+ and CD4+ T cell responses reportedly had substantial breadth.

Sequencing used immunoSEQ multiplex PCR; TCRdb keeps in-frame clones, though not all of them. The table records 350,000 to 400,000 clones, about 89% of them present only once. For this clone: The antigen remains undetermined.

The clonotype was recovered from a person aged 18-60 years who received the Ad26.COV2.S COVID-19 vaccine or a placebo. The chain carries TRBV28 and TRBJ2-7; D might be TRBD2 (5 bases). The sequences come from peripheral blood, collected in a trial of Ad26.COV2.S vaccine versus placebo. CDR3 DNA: TGTGCCAGCAGTAGCTCGGAGAGAGGAGGCTACGAGCAGTACTTC. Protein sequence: CASSSSERGGYEQYF.